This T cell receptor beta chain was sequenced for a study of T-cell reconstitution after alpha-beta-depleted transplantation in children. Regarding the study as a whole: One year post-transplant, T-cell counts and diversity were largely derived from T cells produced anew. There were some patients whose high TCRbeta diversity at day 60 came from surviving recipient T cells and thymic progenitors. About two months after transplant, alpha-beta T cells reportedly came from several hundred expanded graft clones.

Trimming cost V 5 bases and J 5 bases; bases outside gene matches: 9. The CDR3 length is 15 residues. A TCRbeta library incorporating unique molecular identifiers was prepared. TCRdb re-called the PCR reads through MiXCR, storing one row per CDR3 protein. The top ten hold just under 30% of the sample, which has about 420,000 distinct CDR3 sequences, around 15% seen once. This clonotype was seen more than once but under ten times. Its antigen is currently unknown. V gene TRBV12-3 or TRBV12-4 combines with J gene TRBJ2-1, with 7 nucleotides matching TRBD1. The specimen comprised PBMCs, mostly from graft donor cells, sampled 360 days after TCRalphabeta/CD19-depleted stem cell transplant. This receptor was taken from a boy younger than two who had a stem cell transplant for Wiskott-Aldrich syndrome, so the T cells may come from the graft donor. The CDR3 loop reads CASSLVGQANNEQFF. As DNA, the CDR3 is TGTGCCAGCAGTCTGGTCGGACAGGCTAACAATGAGCAGTTCTTC.